Below are 32 T cell receptor beta chains sequenced from a single sample in a study of CD8 T cells in ankylosing spondylitis. TCRdb re-derived calls from the 5' RACE reads in MiXCR, one entry per CDR3 protein. The table includes approximately 25,000 distinct CDR3 sequences, about 17% detected once. The sequencing sample was made of blood. Every receptor here comes from a male donor with ankylosing spondylitis or in good health (not recorded which).

This rearrangement joins TRBV4-2 to TRBJ2-7; no reliable D call. The germline CDR1 and CDR2 sequences are LGHNA and YNFKEQ. This CDR3 is built from 15 residues. The germline V and J ends were trimmed by 0 bases and 2 bases, with 11 bases remaining between them. This CDR3 reads CASSQEPGETYEQYF. The CDR3 coding sequence is TGTGCCAGCAGCCAAGAGCCTGGCGAGACCTACGAGCAGTACTTC.

The chain couples TRBV7-2 to TRBJ2-2; D uncertain. Trimming stripped 2 bases from V and 1 base from J, with 8 bases between. This CDR3 is built from 15 residues. CDR1 and CDR2 (germline): SGHTA, FQGNSA. The CDR3 DNA reads as TGTGCCAGCAGCTTAAGACCCCAGAACACCGGGGAGCTGTTTTTT. As protein: CASSLRPQNTGELFF.

This clonotype was seen only a few times. The chain has TRBV29-1 and TRBJ1-1; D possibly corresponds to TRBD1 (6 bases). The CDR3 sequence is 11 residues long. Trimming shortened V by 6 bases and J by 9 bases, and 14 bases separated the two germline ends. In germline, CDR1 is SQVTM, CDR2 ANQGSEA. In DNA form, the CDR3 reads TGCAGCGTGATCCGGGACAAGAAAGCTTTCTTT. Encoded protein: CSVIRDKKAFF.

This clonotype showed up just a few times. The chain is built from TRBV7-9 and TRBJ1-4; D is ambiguous. This CDR3 has 14 amino acids. Per the germline V gene, CDR1 is SEHNR and CDR2 is FQNEAQ (reference sequence). V gave up 5 bases and J gave up 8 bases, with 15 bases separating them. The CDR3: CASSGLQLEEKLFF. The CDR3, as DNA: TGTGCCAGCAGCGGCCTCCAGCTGGAAGAAAAACTGTTTTTT.

Only a few counts were recorded for this clonotype. CDR3 sequence: CSAPEAGGGDTQYF. The CDR3 DNA sequence: TGCAGTGCTCCAGAGGCAGGGGGAGGAGATACGCAGTATTTT. This rearrangement joins TRBV20-1 to TRBJ2-3; possibly TRBD1 for D (7 bases). The V end was cut by 5 bases, the J end by 5 bases, with 17 bases between. The V gene's germline CDR1 is DFQATT and CDR2 SNEGSKA (reference sequence). This CDR3 is 14 amino acids long.

There are many counts of this clonotype. The CDR3 DNA sequence: TGTGCCAGCAGGGAACCGAAGGGGGCTAAGGGAAAGACCCAGTACTTC. This gives the protein CASREPKGAKGKTQYF. V gene TRBV6-6 combines with J gene TRBJ2-5; TRBD1 agrees at 7 bases. The CDR3 is 16 residues long. Per the germline V gene, CDR1 is MNHNY and CDR2 is SVGAGI (reference sequence). Trimming removed 6 bases from V and 6 bases from J; junction bases left unmatched: 16.

This clonotype appeared a few times. V usage is TRBV20-1 and J usage is TRBJ1-1, with 7 bases that match TRBD1. V gave up 2 bases and J gave up 0 bases; unmatched junction bases: 3. This CDR3 has 14 amino acids. CDR1 is DFQATT, CDR2 SNEGSKA, per germline (reference sequence). The CDR3 nucleotides are TGCAGTGCTAGACAGGGGGTTATGAACACTGAAGCTTTCTTT. This codes for CSARQGVMNTEAFF.

This clonotype was seen only once. The chain has TRBV20-1 and TRBJ2-1; D might be TRBD1 (5 bases). Trimming took 6 bases from V and 2 from J, leaving 11 bases between them. This CDR3 is built from 13 residues. Germline CDR1 is DFQATT and CDR2 is SNEGSKA (reference sequence). CDR3: CSARLGPYNEQFF. CDR3 nucleotide sequence: TGCAGTGCCCGATTGGGGCCCTACAATGAGCAGTTCTTC.

Many counts were recorded for this clonotype. CDR3 DNA sequence: TGTGCCGTGGGTGGGGAGCGGCCCCAGCATTTT. Amino acids: CAVGGERPQHF. This sequence joins TRBV27 and TRBJ1-5; the D is unclear. The CDR3 has 11 residues. Germline CDR1 MNHEY, CDR2 SMNVEV (reference sequence). Between the trimmed V and J ends, which lost 11 bases and 9 bases, there was a span of 14 bases.

This clonotype was seen many times. The rearrangement uses TRBV7-2 and TRBJ2-5, with D tentatively TRBD1 or TRBD2 (6 bases each). The CDR3 consists of 15 residues. Per germline, CDR1 SGHTA and CDR2 FQGNSA. V was cut by 2 bases and J by 2 bases, with 12 bases left in between. The DNA of the CDR3 is TGTGCCAGCAGCTTAATGGGGGGCCAACAAGAGACCCAGTACTTC. Residues: CASSLMGGQQETQYF.

Only a few counts were recorded for this clonotype. This chain connects TRBV5-1 to TRBJ2-1; 11 bases are shared with TRBD2. V trimming: 2 bases; J trimming: 6 bases; junction bases outside the gene matches: 16. Germline assignment: CDR1 SGHRS and CDR2 YFSETQ. This CDR3 has 19 residues. The DNA for the CDR3 is TGCGCCAGCAGCTTTACGGGACAGGTAACTAGCGGGAGCTCCAATGAGCAGTTCTTC. The encoded protein is CASSFTGQVTSGSSNEQFF.

This clonotype was seen ten or more times. The chain has TRBV6-2 or TRBV6-3 and TRBJ2-5, with D maybe TRBD1 (6 bases). The CDR3 contains 14 residues. Trimming took 6 bases from V and 2 from J, leaving 13 bases between them. CDR1 is MNHEY, CDR2 SVGEGT, per germline. For the CDR3, the DNA is TGTGCCAGCAGCCCTAGACAGGCACAAGAGACCCAGTACTTC. This gives the protein CASSPRQAQETQYF.

The CDR3 is CASSLGGNNEKLFF. CDR3 sequence (DNA): TGTGCCAGCAGTTTAGGAGGGAATAATGAAAAACTGTTTTTT. The genes are TRBV12-3 or TRBV12-4 and TRBJ1-4; unclear D gene. Trimming pared 1 base from V and 4 bases from J, leaving 7 bases between. The CDR3 contains 14 residues.

The gene calls are TRBV15 and TRBJ2-7; D uncertain. Per the germline V gene, CDR1 is LNHNV and CDR2 is YYDKDF (reference sequence). Between the trimmed V and J ends, which lost 5 bases and 0 bases, there was a span of 8 bases. There are 13 residues in the CDR3. In DNA form, the CDR3 reads TGTGCCACCAGCGATGATAGCTCCTACGAGCAGTACTTC. Amino acids: CATSDDSSYEQYF.

J is TRBJ1-5 and V is TRBV28, with D uncertain. Germline V gene data show CDR1 as MDHEN and CDR2 as SYDVKM. The CDR3 has 15 residues. V was shortened by 2 bases and J by 0 bases, with 8 bases between the two germline ends. DNA of the CDR3: TGTGCCAGCAGTTTACCAGACTTTAGCAATCAGCCCCAGCATTTT. This codes for CASSLPDFSNQPQHF.

Only a few counts were recorded for this clonotype. The chain employs TRBV7-2 and TRBJ2-7, with D possibly TRBD1 on 6 matching bases. CDR1 is SGHTA, CDR2 FQGNSA, per germline. The CDR3 extends over 13 amino acids. V dropped 6 bases and J dropped 3 bases, with 12 bases sitting between them. The CDR3 bases are TGTGCCAGCAGTCTTAACAGGGACTACGAGCAGTACGTC. This codes for CASSLNRDYEQYV.

This clonotype was recorded many times. The rearrangement joins TRBV29-1 to TRBJ2-1; D call uncertain. The CDR3 loop spans 12 amino acids. The germline V and J ends were trimmed by 5 bases and 5 bases, with 10 bases remaining between them. CDR1 is SQVTM and CDR2 is ANQGSEA in the germline V gene. CDR3 in amino acids: CSVTLRDNEQFF. The CDR3 coding sequence is TGCAGCGTTACTCTAAGGGACAATGAGCAGTTCTTC.

J is TRBJ2-5 and V is TRBV2; 8 bases agree with TRBD1. The trim removed 2 bases at V and 5 bases at J, leaving 7 bases unmatched. CDR3 length: 15 amino acids. In germline, CDR1 is SNHLY, CDR2 FYNNEI. The DNA for the CDR3 is TGTGCCAGCAGTGAACCAGGGGGCGTGGGGGAGACCCAGTACTTC. Translation gives CASSEPGGVGETQYF.

This sequence joins TRBV29-1 and TRBJ2-5; 7 positions match TRBD1. Losses at the gene ends were 6 bases for V and 5 bases for J; bases not matched to a gene: 12. CDR3 length: 14 residues. CDR1 and CDR2 from the germline V gene are SQVTM and ANQGSEA. CDR3 sequence: CSVGDRGGRETQYF. In nucleotides, the CDR3 is TGCAGCGTCGGGGATAGAGGGGGCCGGGAGACCCAGTACTTC.

The chain has TRBV24-1 and TRBJ2-1, with a possible D match to TRBD2 (6 bases). Germline CDR1 is KGHDR and CDR2 is SFDVKD. Trimming took off 5 bases at V and 7 bases at J, with 17 bases between the two ends. The CDR3 runs to 15 residues. The CDR3 bases are TGTGCCACCAGTGCCTCAACACTAGCTTTGAATGAGCAGTTCTTC. This codes for CATSASTLALNEQFF.

This clonotype was observed a handful of times. This rearrangement joins TRBV27 to TRBJ1-1, with a weak D call TRBD1 (5 bases). Per germline, CDR1 MNHEY and CDR2 SMNVEV (reference sequence). The ends were cut back, 6 bases at V and 1 base at J, with 9 bases in the middle. The CDR3 consists of 13 residues. CDR3 sequence reads: CASRGGGNTEAFF. The DNA of the CDR3 is TGTGCCAGCAGGGGTGGGGGGAACACTGAAGCTTTCTTT.

This clonotype was seen only a few times. The rearrangement links TRBV7-2 to TRBJ2-2, with 10 nucleotides matching TRBD2. V was clipped by 3 bases and J by 1 base; unmatched bases: 8. Germline CDR1 and CDR2: SGHTA and FQGNSA. The CDR3 sequence is 18 residues long. In DNA, the CDR3 is TGTGCCAGCAGCTTCCAGAGGGCTAGCGGGAGGAACACCGGGGAGCTGTTTTTT. Amino acids: CASSFQRASGRNTGELFF.

This clonotype has at least ten counts. The chain combines TRBV5-1 with TRBJ1-1, with D hard to call. Between the trimmed V and J ends, which lost 0 bases and 1 base, there was a span of 10 bases. The CDR3 covers 15 residues. The V gene's germline CDR1 is SGHRS and CDR2 YFSETQ. The CDR3 DNA reads as TGCGCCAGCAGCTTGGTATGGCCCCCGAACACTGAAGCTTTCTTT. This translates into CASSLVWPPNTEAFF.

At least ten counts were recorded for this clonotype. The chain links TRBV20-1 to TRBJ2-1; 8 bases are shared with TRBD2. This CDR3 is built from 13 residues. Trimming removed 6 bases from V and 2 bases from J; junction bases left unmatched: 3. Germline CDR1 reads DFQATT; CDR2 reads SNEGSKA (reference sequence). The CDR3 DNA reads TGCAGTGCAACTAGCGGAACCTACAATGAGCAGTTCTTC. It encodes CSATSGTYNEQFF.

This clonotype has only a few counts. The chain joins TRBV20-1 to TRBJ2-3, with 8 bases matching TRBD2. The CDR3 spans 11 residues. The V and J ends lost 6 bases and 4 bases, in that order; junction bases with no gene match: 0. The V gene's germline CDR1 is DFQATT and CDR2 SNEGSKA (reference sequence). As DNA, the CDR3 is TGCAGTGCCGGGGGGGCAGATACGCAGTATTTT. This translates into CSAGGADTQYF.

J is TRBJ2-7 and V is TRBV11-2; possibly TRBD1 for D (5 bases). The CDR3 loop spans 15 amino acids. V was cut by 6 bases and J by 1 base, with 16 bases left in between. The germline V gene encodes CDR1 SGHAT and CDR2 FQNNGV. The CDR3 nucleotides are TGTGCCAGCAGTACCAGGACAACGTTTTCCTACGAGCAGTACTTC. Translated: CASSTRTTFSYEQYF.

Many counts were recorded for this clonotype. The chain links TRBV4-3 to TRBJ2-3; D uncertain. Trimming cost V 1 base and J 5 bases, with 7 bases left between them. The CDR3 has 13 amino acids. Germline assignment: CDR1 LGHNA and CDR2 YSLEER. The CDR3 DNA follows: TGCGCCAGCAGCCAAGCGGCGGTAGATACGCAGTATTTT. Its translation is CASSQAAVDTQYF.

V is TRBV5-1 and J is TRBJ2-1, with TRBD1 as a possible D gene (5 bases). The V end lost 2 bases, the J end lost 13 bases, and 10 bases lay between the germline ends. The CDR3 extends over 11 amino acids. The germline V gene encodes CDR1 SGHRS and CDR2 YFSETQ. This CDR3 is CASSFRDSQFF. CDR3 DNA sequence: TGCGCCAGCAGCTTCCGCGACAGTCAGTTCTTC.

The J gene is TRBJ1-1, the V gene TRBV4-3; D is unresolved. Germline assignment: CDR1 LGHNA and CDR2 YSLEER. CDR3 length: 14 amino acids. Trimming stripped 1 base from V and 7 bases from J, with 13 bases between. The CDR3 coding sequence is TGCGCCAGCAGCCAAGCAAGGCCGGGGTTTGAAGCTTTCTTT. Translating gives CASSQARPGFEAFF.

The table lists this clonotype with many counts. J is TRBJ2-1 and V is TRBV20-1; TRBD2 matches 12 bases. The length of the CDR3 is 16 residues. Germline V gene data show CDR1 as DFQATT and CDR2 as SNEGSKA (reference sequence). Trimming removed 3 bases from V and 4 bases from J; junction bases left unmatched: 7. Written as DNA, the CDR3 is TGCAGTGCTAGTGTCGGAGGGACTAGCGGGTACAATGAGCAGTTCTTC. The encoded protein is CSASVGGTSGYNEQFF.

The CDR3 sequence is CASSPILGDGGSYEQYF. CDR3 in DNA: TGTGCCAGCAGCCCGATCTTAGGGGACGGCGGCTCATACGAGCAGTACTTC. The chain carries TRBV7-9 and TRBJ2-7; D might be TRBD1 or TRBD2, each matching 5 bases. V lost 5 bases to trimming and J lost 4 bases, with 24 bases between them. This CDR3 comprises 17 residues. Germline V gene data show CDR1 as SEHNR and CDR2 as FQNEAQ (reference sequence).

This clonotype showed up just a few times. V is TRBV29-1 and J is TRBJ2-5; D assignment may be TRBD1 or TRBD2 (6 bases each). This CDR3 comprises 12 residues. V was clipped by 1 base and J by 6 bases, with 9 bases between them. Germline CDR1 is SQVTM and CDR2 is ANQGSEA. The chain's CDR3 is CSVEGGAKTQYF. CDR3 in DNA: TGCAGCGTTGAAGGGGGGGCGAAGACCCAGTACTTC.